Below are 26 T cell receptor beta chains sequenced from a single sample in a study of T cells after yellow fever vaccination. TCRdb fed the 5' RACE reads into MiXCR, producing one record per CDR3 protein. Among about 160,000 distinct CDR3 sequences listed, about 7% were seen once. Sequences were derived from CD4+ T cells sorted from PBMCs, sampled 5 to 6 days after the first yellow fever vaccination. The receptor set was obtained from a man younger than 35 who received the YFV17D yellow fever vaccine.

In its sample, this clonotype was seen many times. CDR3 nucleotides: TGCGCCAGCAGCCCGGGACTAGTCACAGATACGCAGTATTTT. It translates to CASSPGLVTDTQYF. The gene calls are TRBV5-1 and TRBJ2-3, with 8 bases aligning to TRBD2. CDR1 SGHRS and CDR2 YFSETQ come from the germline V gene. This CDR3 comprises 14 residues. V trimming: 4 bases; J trimming: 2 bases; junction bases outside the gene matches: 3.

In its sample, this clonotype was seen many times. V gene TRBV28 combines with J gene TRBJ2-7; D may be TRBD1 (5 bases). Germline CDR1 MDHEN, CDR2 SYDVKM. The CDR3 loop spans 16 amino acids. V lost 1 base and J lost 3, with 16 bases in between. CDR3 residues: CASSLSLGAGNYEQYV. The DNA of the CDR3 is TGTGCCAGCAGTTTATCCCTAGGGGCAGGCAACTACGAGCAGTACGTC.

Only a few counts were recorded for this clonotype. CDR3 sequence reads: CASSLRAGGKNEQFF. The CDR3, as DNA: TGCGCCAGCAGCCTCCGGGCGGGGGGAAAAAATGAGCAGTTCTTC. The chain joins TRBV4-3 to TRBJ2-1, with 8 bases aligning to TRBD2. The CDR3 extends over 15 amino acids. With 4 bases clipped from V and 7 bases from J, the junction kept 9 bases outside the gene matches. Per germline, CDR1 LGHNA and CDR2 YSLEER.

This clonotype was seen ten or more times. V and J are TRBV6-1 and TRBJ2-7, with 8 bases that match TRBD1. V dropped 3 bases and J dropped 3; count of bases not matched to a gene: 4. The germline CDR1 and CDR2 sequences are MNHNS and SASEGT. The CDR3 covers 14 residues. For the CDR3, the DNA is TGTGCCAGCAGTGATGGGACAGGATACTACGAGCAGTACGTC. It translates to CASSDGTGYYEQYV.

This clonotype appeared many times. The chain uses TRBV12-3 or TRBV12-4 and TRBJ2-1; D might be TRBD1 (5 bases). The length of the CDR3 is 15 residues. The V end lost 7 bases, the J end lost 2 bases, and 15 bases lay between the germline ends. The CDR3 protein is CASNPSRQPYNEQFF. DNA of the CDR3: TGTGCCAGCAACCCCTCCCGACAGCCCTACAATGAGCAGTTCTTC.

This clonotype was seen at least ten times. The chain combines TRBV29-1 with TRBJ2-1; D is tentatively TRBD1 or TRBD2 (6 bases each). This CDR3 comprises 12 residues. CDR1 SQVTM and CDR2 ANQGSEA come from the germline V gene. V lost 4 bases to trimming and J lost 11 bases, with 15 bases between them. The CDR3 bases are TGCAGCGTTGGGGGGGCGTACGTTAAGCAGTTCTTC. This sequence encodes CSVGGAYVKQFF.

This clonotype was recorded a few times. The chain uses TRBV6-5 and TRBJ2-7; 13 bases are shared with TRBD2. After removal of 6 bases from V and 4 bases from J, the junction contained 12 bases not matched to a gene. CDR3 size: 17 residues. Per the germline V gene, CDR1 is MNHEY and CDR2 is SVGAGI. CDR3 DNA: TGTGCCAGCAGGAGGGACCATAAGGGACTAGCGGGGTACGAGCAGTACTTC. Protein: CASRRDHKGLAGYEQYF.

This clonotype showed up just a few times. The chain carries TRBV5-1 and TRBJ1-1; D is uncertain. CDR3 length equals 15 residues. CDR1 and CDR2 (germline): SGHRS, YFSETQ. V dropped 0 bases and J dropped 4 bases, with 13 bases sitting between them. CDR3 sequence: CASSLGGLRATEAFF. CDR3 DNA sequence: TGCGCCAGCAGCTTGGGAGGATTGAGGGCCACTGAAGCTTTCTTT.

This chain links TRBV19 with TRBJ1-1, with D hard to call. V gave up 5 bases and J gave up 7 bases, with 26 bases separating them. Germline CDR1 reads LNHDA; CDR2 reads SQIVND (reference sequence). The CDR3 consists of 17 residues. CDR3 loop: CASSLGGIGLTTLEAFF. The CDR3 bases are TGTGCCAGTAGTCTGGGTGGGATTGGGCTCACCACTCTTGAAGCTTTCTTT.

Ten or more counts support this clonotype. V is TRBV12-5 and J is TRBJ2-2; D is unresolved. Germline V gene lookup returns CDR1 LGHNT and CDR2 FRNRAP. This CDR3 comprises 10 residues. Trimming left V 5 bases short and J 9 bases short, with 4 bases between. As DNA, the CDR3 is TGTGCTAGTGGTAATAGGGAGCTGTTTTTT. Residues: CASGNRELFF.

This clonotype appeared many times. The chain carries TRBV7-7 and TRBJ2-3; maybe TRBD2 (5 bases). V was clipped by 1 base and J by 4 bases, with 18 bases between them. The germline gives CDR1 SSHAT, CDR2 FNYEAQ (reference sequence). The CDR3 loop spans 17 amino acids. This chain's CDR3 is CASSLGALGSGADTQYF. As DNA, the CDR3 is TGTGCCAGCAGCTTAGGGGCTTTAGGGAGCGGCGCAGATACGCAGTATTTT.

This clonotype was counted ten times or more. The chain has TRBV27 and TRBJ1-2; 7 bases line up with TRBD1. Germline-derived CDR1 and CDR2 are MNHEY and SMNVEV (reference sequence). J gave up 4 bases and V 6 bases, and 8 bases lay outside the gene matches. CDR3 size: 14 residues. This chain's CDR3 is CASSLTNRGYGYTF. CDR3 coding DNA: TGTGCCAGCAGCTTGACCAACAGGGGCTATGGCTACACCTTC.

This clonotype was seen once. The gene calls are TRBV4-2 and TRBJ2-7, with no clear D. Germline V gene data show CDR1 as LGHNA and CDR2 as YNFKEQ. This CDR3 has 13 residues. Trimming stripped 4 bases from V and 3 bases from J, with 10 bases between. In DNA, the CDR3 is TGTGCCAGCAGCCCCGGTGTCATCTACGAGCAGTACTTC. This codes for CASSPGVIYEQYF.

This clonotype was recorded at least ten times. The rearrangement links TRBV15 to TRBJ2-6; the D call may be TRBD1 or TRBD2 (6 bases each). V lost 1 base, J lost 0 bases, and 19 bases lay in between. Germline CDR1 and CDR2: LNHNV and YYDKDF (reference sequence). The CDR3 sequence is 20 residues long. The CDR3 sequence: CATSRVTGAGIGSGANVLTF. DNA for the CDR3: TGTGCCACCAGCAGAGTGACGGGGGCAGGGATCGGCTCTGGGGCCAACGTCCTGACTTTC.

This clonotype was counted at least ten times. The CDR3 protein is CASSFNTGTEAFF. In DNA, the CDR3 is TGTGCCAGCAGCTTCAACACCGGTACTGAAGCTTTCTTT. The chain uses TRBV11-1 and TRBJ1-1; no clear D. Between the trimmed V and J ends, which lost 3 bases and 5 bases, there was a span of 10 bases. CDR1 SGHAT and CDR2 FQDESV come from the germline V gene (reference sequence). The CDR3 is 13 residues long.

This clonotype was seen many times. This chain links TRBV7-2 with TRBJ2-3; 7 nucleotides match TRBD1. With 5 bases clipped from V and 2 bases from J, the junction kept 7 bases outside the gene matches. There are 15 residues in the CDR3. Germline CDR1 reads SGHTA; CDR2 reads FQGNSA. As DNA, the CDR3 is TGTGCCAGCAGCAGACAGACAGGGCCCACAGATACGCAGTATTTT. It translates to CASSRQTGPTDTQYF. The complete variable domain, with remaining parts taken from reference TRBV7-2 and TRBJ2-3, reads GAGVSQSPSNKVTEKGKDVELRCDPISGHTALYWYRQSLGQGLEFLIYFQGNSAPDKSGLPSDRFSAERTGGSVSTLTIQRTQQEDSAVYLCASSRQTGPTDTQYFGPGTRLTVL.

The chain joins TRBV6-5 to TRBJ1-6, with 7 bases matching TRBD1. This CDR3 has 15 amino acids. V shed 3 bases, J shed 7 bases, and the junction held 6 bases outside the gene matches. Looked up from germline, CDR1 is MNHEY and CDR2 is SVGAGI. The CDR3 is CASSYIQGYNSPLHF. The CDR3 bases are TGTGCCAGCAGTTATATACAGGGGTACAATTCACCCCTCCACTTT.

This clonotype was found many times. The rearrangement uses TRBV18 and TRBJ1-1; the D is unclear. V dropped 8 bases and J dropped 3 bases, with 13 bases sitting between them. This CDR3 is built from 13 residues. The germline V gene has CDR1 KGHSH and CDR2 LQKENI. The CDR3 DNA reads as TGTGCCAGCAGCCCTGGTCGGGACACTGAAGCTTTCTTT. Translating it yields CASSPGRDTEAFF.

This clonotype was observed at least ten times. The chain recombines TRBV5-6 with TRBJ2-7; no clear D gene. V lost 0 bases to trimming and J lost 2 bases, with 12 bases between them. Germline values: CDR1 SGHDT, CDR2 YYEEEE. The length of the CDR3 is 15 residues. The CDR3 region is CASSLGSTDPYEQYV. The CDR3 DNA reads as TGTGCCAGCAGCTTGGGTAGTACGGATCCCTACGAGCAGTACGTC.

The sample holds many counts of this clonotype. The V and J genes are TRBV6-5 and TRBJ2-5; TRBD1 matches at 11 bases. CDR1 and CDR2 (germline): MNHEY, SVGAGI. This CDR3 comprises 15 residues. Trimming took 6 bases from V and 4 from J; bases not matched to a gene: 7. The CDR3 spells CASRSTGTGGETQYF. The CDR3 DNA follows: TGTGCCAGCAGGTCGACCGGGACAGGGGGAGAGACCCAGTACTTC.

At least ten counts were recorded for this clonotype. The chain has TRBV6-1 and TRBJ1-6; 8 nucleotides line up with TRBD1. This CDR3 region has 15 residues. The germline gives CDR1 MNHNS, CDR2 SASEGT. The ends lost 2 bases at V and 5 bases at J; junction bases unmatched: 2. CDR3 nucleotide sequence: TGTGCCAGCAGTGAAATGGACAGGGATAATTCACCCCTCCACTTT. This translates into CASSEMDRDNSPLHF.

This clonotype was detected many times. The chain is built from TRBV7-2 and TRBJ2-1; 10 bases match TRBD2. Trimming removed 5 bases from V and 3 bases from J; junction bases left unmatched: 1. This CDR3 spans 14 amino acids. Germline-derived CDR1 and CDR2 are SGHTA and FQGNSA. CDR3: CASSPSGGYNEQFF. The CDR3 DNA reads TGTGCCAGCAGCCCTAGCGGGGGCTACAATGAGCAGTTCTTC.

This clonotype has ten or more counts. The chain links TRBV12-3 or TRBV12-4 to TRBJ2-1; 8 bases fit TRBD1. The CDR3 runs to 15 residues. Trimming cost V 2 bases and J 5 bases; bases outside gene matches: 5. The CDR3 is CASSLQGAVNNEQFF. In DNA form, the CDR3 reads TGTGCCAGCAGTTTACAGGGGGCGGTCAACAATGAGCAGTTCTTC.

This chain joins TRBV18 and TRBJ2-5; no clear D gene. Trimming removed 1 base from V and 2 bases from J, with 17 bases in between. The CDR3 contains 17 residues. Germline CDR1 and CDR2: KGHSH and LQKENI. The CDR3 coding sequence is TGTGCCAGCTCACCACGTGTGAGATCGACGTTACAAGAGACCCAGTACTTC. Protein sequence: CASSPRVRSTLQETQYF. The entire variable domain, with the rest obtained from reference TRBV18 and TRBJ2-5, is as follows: NAGVMQNPRHLVRRRGQEARLRCSPMKGHSHVYWYRQLPEEGLKFMVYLQKENIIDESGMPKERFSAEFPKEGPSILRIQQVVRGDSAAYFCASSPRVRSTLQETQYFGPGTRLLVL.

This clonotype came up many times. The CDR3 protein is CASSLIAGVSNEQFF. CDR3 nucleotide sequence: TGTGCCAGCAGTTTGATCGCGGGGGTGAGCAATGAGCAGTTCTTC. V and J are TRBV12-3 or TRBV12-4 and TRBJ2-1; 7 bases line up with TRBD2. V shed 3 bases and J 6 bases; nucleotides not matched to a gene: 8. This CDR3 has 15 residues.

This clonotype has just a few counts. The V gene is TRBV24-1, the J gene TRBJ2-5, with D maybe TRBD2 (5 bases). Looked up from germline, CDR1 is KGHDR and CDR2 is SFDVKD. V was cut by 11 bases and J by 4 bases, with 13 bases left in between. This CDR3 comprises 12 residues. For the CDR3, the DNA is TGTGCCAATAGGGAGCGTCGAGAGACCCAGTACTTC. Its translation is CANRERRETQYF.